These 25 T cell receptor beta chains were sequenced from one sample in a study of shared clonotypes between healthy human individuals. The method was immunoSEQ multiplex PCR; TCRdb's version includes in-frame clones alone and lacks a portion of them. The sample holds some 1,400,000 clones, around 97% seen once. The sequenced sample was naive CD4+ T cells sorted from blood. Subset reported: CD45RA+ positively selected. The origin of the receptors is a man younger than 45 in good health.

The J gene is TRBJ2-5, the V gene TRBV11-2; D is undetermined. Trimming cost V 2 bases and J 2 bases, with 9 bases left between them. The germline gives CDR1 SGHAT, CDR2 FQNNGV. This CDR3 region has 14 residues. CDR3 DNA: TGTGCCAGCAGCTTAATGGCGGAACAAGAGACCCAGTACTTC. The encoded protein is CASSLMAEQETQYF.

CDR3 amino acids: CASSSNAGLNTGELFF. The CDR3 DNA is TGCGCCAGCAGCTCAAATGCGGGACTAAACACCGGGGAGCTGTTTTTT. This chain uses TRBV5-1 with TRBJ2-2; 7 bases agree with TRBD2. The ends lost 3 bases at V and 2 bases at J; junction bases unmatched: 7. The CDR3 covers 16 residues. CDR1 is SGHRS, CDR2 YFSETQ, per germline.

This sequence joins TRBV10-3 and TRBJ1-1; 10 positions match TRBD1. The CDR3 sequence is 12 residues long. Trimming cost V 10 bases and J 3 bases; bases outside gene matches: 2. Germline CDR1 and CDR2: ENHRY and SYGVKD. This CDR3 reads CATGTGDTEAFF. In DNA, the CDR3 is TGTGCCACCGGGACAGGGGACACTGAAGCTTTCTTT.

About this clone: One end of the junction does not line up with germline, which may come from a read error. The chain recombines TRBV18 with TRBJ2-7; 9 bases fit TRBD1. Germline CDR1 reads KGHSH; CDR2 reads LQKENI. The CDR3 is 12 residues long. In DNA form, the CDR3 reads TGTGCCAGCTCAGGACAGGGGAACGAGCAGAACTTC. Its protein product is CASSGQGNEQNF.

As for this clone: This sample also contains other DNA sequences that code for the same CDR3. The CDR3, as DNA: TGTGCCAGCAGCTTGGGACTAGCGGGAGTTAATGAGCAGTTCTTC. Its translation: CASSLGLAGVNEQFF. The chain joins TRBV5-8 to TRBJ2-1; 12 nucleotides agree with TRBD2. Germline trimming cut 0 bases from V and 7 bases from J; bases unmatched to any gene: 2. The germline V gene encodes CDR1 SGHTS and CDR2 YDEGEE. The CDR3 covers 15 residues.

This clone was recorded only once. The V call is TRBV5-1, the J call TRBJ2-3, with 8 bases matching TRBD1. The germline CDR1 and CDR2 sequences are SGHRS and YFSETQ. The CDR3 covers 17 residues. Trimming at V came to 0 bases and at J to 2 bases, leaving 8 bases not matched to a gene. CDR3 bases: TGCGCCAGCAGCTTGGGGGGACAGGAGTTGATCACAGATACGCAGTATTTT. Its translation is CASSLGGQELITDTQYF.

In its sample, this clone was seen once. V gene TRBV10-1 combines with J gene TRBJ2-1; TRBD2 agrees at 10 bases. CDR1 is WNHNN and CDR2 is SYGVQD in the germline V gene (reference sequence). The CDR3 has 15 residues. J lost 7 bases, V lost 2 bases, and 5 bases had no gene match. This chain's CDR3 is CASSEATSGLNEQFF. CDR3 DNA sequence: TGCGCCAGCAGTGAGGCGACTAGCGGGCTAAATGAGCAGTTCTTC.

V and J are TRBV15 and TRBJ2-5; 7 positions match TRBD2. The junction had 10 bases not matched to a gene; V was cut back by 5 bases and J by 1 base. Germline-derived CDR1 and CDR2 are LNHNV and YYDKDF (reference sequence). CDR3 length equals 16 residues. In DNA, the CDR3 is TGTGCCACCAGCCGATGGACTAGTGGGACCCAAGAGACCCAGTACTTC. As protein: CATSRWTSGTQETQYF.

The V call is TRBV30, the J call TRBJ1-5; weak D call: TRBD1 (5 bases). The V gene lost 1 base and the J gene lost 3 bases, with 10 bases spanning the gap. The CDR3 consists of 14 residues. Looked up from germline, CDR1 is GTSNPN and CDR2 is SVGIG (reference sequence). The CDR3 is CAWSAGTHNQPQHF. The DNA for the CDR3 is TGTGCCTGGAGTGCAGGGACGCACAATCAGCCCCAGCATTTT.

V usage is TRBV5-5 and J usage is TRBJ2-5, with 7 positions matching TRBD1. Germline V lookup: CDR1 SGHKS, CDR2 YYEKEE (reference sequence). This CDR3 has 16 residues. Germline trimming cut 4 bases from V and 2 bases from J; bases unmatched to any gene: 11. In DNA form, the CDR3 reads TGTGCCAGCAGCGGGAGTTGGACAGGCGTTCAAGAGACCCAGTACTTC. Encoded protein: CASSGSWTGVQETQYF. Full variable domain (outside the CDR3, taken from reference TRBV5-5 and TRBJ2-5): DAGVTQSPTHLIKTRGQQVTLRCSPISGHKSVSWYQQVLGQGPQFIFQYYEKEERGRGNFPDRFSARQFPNYSSELNVNALLLGDSALYLCASSGSWTGVQETQYFGPGTRLLVL.

The chain links TRBV18 to TRBJ2-7; weak D call: TRBD2 (6 bases). CDR1 is KGHSH and CDR2 is LQKENI in the germline V gene. V was cut by 2 bases and J by 3 bases, with 17 bases left in between. This CDR3 has 16 amino acids. The CDR3 nucleotides are TGTGCCAGCTCACCAGGGGGGTCTCCCCCTTTCTACGAGCAGTACTTC. This translates into CASSPGGSPPFYEQYF.

The rearrangement joins TRBV30 to TRBJ1-5, with D tentatively TRBD1 (6 bases). Trimming took 3 bases from V and 5 from J, leaving 11 bases between them. Germline V gene lookup returns CDR1 GTSNPN and CDR2 SVGIG (reference sequence). The CDR3 covers 13 residues. In DNA form, the CDR3 reads TGTGCCTGGAGCCGGAAGGGGGATCAGCCCCAGCATTTT. Protein product: CAWSRKGDQPQHF. Variable domain in full (rest from reference TRBV30 and TRBJ1-5): SQTIHQWPATLVQPVGSPLSLECTVEGTSNPNLYWYRQAAGRGLQLLFYSVGIGQISSEVPQNLSASRPQDRQFILSSKKLLLSDSGFYLCAWSRKGDQPQHFGDGTRLSIL.

This clone came up once. This chain links TRBV19 with TRBJ2-7; D call uncertain. V dropped 4 bases and J dropped 4 bases, with 5 bases sitting between them. CDR1 is LNHDA and CDR2 is SQIVND in the germline V gene (reference sequence). This CDR3 is built from 11 residues. For the CDR3, the DNA is TGTGCCAGTAGTAACAGATACGAGCAGTACTTC. Translated, it gives CASSNRYEQYF.

V usage is TRBV25-1 and J usage is TRBJ2-1; TRBD2 matches at 9 bases. Per the germline V gene, CDR1 is MGHDK and CDR2 is SYGVNS. CDR3 length: 15 residues. Trimming took 4 bases from V and 3 from J; bases not matched to a gene: 4. CDR3 loop: CASSVREGIYNEQFF. The CDR3 DNA sequence: TGTGCCAGCAGTGTGCGGGAGGGAATCTACAATGAGCAGTTCTTC.

The chain employs TRBV10-3 and TRBJ2-1, with 7 bases lining up with TRBD2. In germline, CDR1 is ENHRY, CDR2 SYGVKD. V lost 0 bases to trimming and J lost 4 bases; unmatched junction nucleotides: 3. This CDR3 spans 15 amino acids. The CDR3 DNA follows: TGTGCCATCAGTGAGTCTGGCGGGGGATACAATGAGCAGTTCTTC. This encodes CAISESGGGYNEQFF.

The genes are TRBV19 and TRBJ1-2; TRBD1 might be the D (6 bases). V was cut by 1 base and J by 14 bases, with 17 bases left in between. The CDR3 spans 13 residues. Germline assignment: CDR1 LNHDA and CDR2 SQIVND (reference sequence). In DNA form, the CDR3 reads TGTGCCAGTAGTATAGGTCGGACAGCCCTCGGGACCTTC. The encoded protein is CASSIGRTALGTF.

A single count supports this clone. The chain uses TRBV9 and TRBJ2-3; 9 bases fit TRBD1. This CDR3 comprises 17 residues. Germline V lookup: CDR1 SGDLS, CDR2 YYNGEE. With 4 bases clipped from V and 3 bases from J, the junction kept 12 bases outside the gene matches. The CDR3 region has the DNA TGTGCCAGCAGCCTACGAGACAGGGGGTTAGGTACAGATACGCAGTATTTT. Translation: CASSLRDRGLGTDTQYF. Looking up the rest from reference TRBV9 and TRBJ2-3 gives the full variable domain: DSGVTQTPKHLITATGQRVTLRCSPRSGDLSVYWYQQSLDQGLQFLIQYYNGEERAKGNILERFSAQQFPDLHSELNLSSLELGDSALYFCASSLRDRGLGTDTQYFGPGTRLTVL.

The V gene is TRBV28, the J gene TRBJ1-5; no clear D. CDR1 and CDR2 from the germline V gene are MDHEN and SYDVKM. V lost 7 bases and J lost 6, with 13 bases in between. CDR3 length: 13 residues. CDR3 protein: CASTIILSQPQHF. In nucleotides, the CDR3 is TGTGCCAGCACCATAATCCTGAGTCAGCCCCAGCATTTT.

The rearrangement joins TRBV6-1 to TRBJ2-7, with 8 bases that match TRBD2. This CDR3 is built from 15 residues. V shed 6 bases, J shed 3 bases, and the junction held 10 bases outside the gene matches. Looked up from germline, CDR1 is MNHNS and CDR2 is SASEGT. The CDR3 sequence is CASRPPTSAHYEQYF. The CDR3 region has the DNA TGTGCCAGCAGGCCCCCGACTAGCGCGCACTACGAGCAGTACTTC.

This sequence joins TRBV7-8 and TRBJ2-7, with 9 bases lining up with TRBD1. The CDR3 has 18 residues. The V segment lost 3 bases and the J segment 1 base; nucleotides outside the gene matches: 13. The germline gives CDR1 SGHVS, CDR2 FQNEAQ. CDR3 sequence: CASSFIQSIGTGSYEQYF. In DNA form, the CDR3 reads TGTGCCAGCAGCTTCATTCAGTCCATAGGGACAGGGTCCTACGAGCAGTACTTC.

The chain has TRBV28 and TRBJ2-7, with a weak D call TRBD2 (6 bases). V lost 7 bases to trimming and J lost 3 bases, with 16 bases between them. CDR1 and CDR2 (germline): MDHEN, SYDVKM. The CDR3 loop spans 14 amino acids. In DNA, the CDR3 is TGTGCCAGCACCATAGGAGGGACCAGCTACGAGCAGTACTTC. Translated, it gives CASTIGGTSYEQYF.

The chain is built from TRBV6-4 and TRBJ1-1; 7 nucleotides agree with TRBD1. The CDR3 is 13 residues long. The V and J ends lost 7 bases and 3 bases, in that order; junction bases with no gene match: 5. The germline gives CDR1 MRHNA, CDR2 SNTAGT. The CDR3 DNA reads as TGTGCCAGCAACCCAGACAGGGACACTGAAGCTTTCTTT. As protein: CASNPDRDTEAFF.

The chain uses TRBV29-1 and TRBJ2-3; weak D call: TRBD1 (5 bases). V dropped 6 bases and J dropped 8 bases, with 18 bases sitting between them. CDR1 is SQVTM, CDR2 ANQGSEA, per germline. The CDR3 has 13 residues. This chain's CDR3 is CSVTRTKQVTQYF. As DNA, the CDR3 is TGCAGCGTCACAAGAACTAAACAGGTTACGCAGTATTTT.

This sequence joins TRBV12-5 and TRBJ2-3; TRBD2 is a possible D gene (7 bases). CDR3 length equals 14 residues. Germline CDR1 and CDR2: LGHNT and FRNRAP. Deletions cut 5 bases from V and 5 bases from J, with 14 bases between. DNA of the CDR3: TGTGCTAGTGGTCCCGGACTAGGGGGAGATACGCAGTATTTT. This sequence encodes CASGPGLGGDTQYF. The full variable domain, completed using reference TRBV12-5 and TRBJ2-3, is DARVTQTPRHKVTEMGQEVTMRCQPILGHNTVFWYRQTMMQGLELLAYFRNRAPLDDSGMPKDRFSAEMPDATLATLKIQPSEPRDSAVYFCASGPGLGGDTQYFGPGTRLTVL.

The chain couples TRBV5-4 to TRBJ1-2; D is unclear. Germline V gene lookup returns CDR1 SGHNT and CDR2 YYREEE (reference sequence). The length of the CDR3 is 13 residues. Trimming pared 2 bases from V and 4 bases from J, leaving 9 bases between. The CDR3 nucleotides are TGTGCCAGCAGCTTTTCCACAATCTATGGCTACACCTTC. This translates into CASSFSTIYGYTF.